Listed here are 31 T cell receptor beta chains from one sample, sequenced in a study of cytomegalovirus exposure and HLA in healthy donors. The primer mix had 60 Vbeta and 13 Jbeta primers. Produced via immunoSEQ multiplex PCR; TCRdb's table is partial and in-frame only. The table has 150,000 to 200,000 clones, under 85% seen once. The sample comprised PBMCs. These receptors came from a man in his forties or fifties in good health and CMV-seropositive.

V gene TRBV28 combines with J gene TRBJ2-1; D not certain. This CDR3 region has 14 residues. Germline values: CDR1 MDHEN, CDR2 SYDVKM. The V end lost 4 bases, the J end lost 7 bases, and 14 bases lay between the germline ends. The CDR3 bases are TGTGCCAGCAGTTCCCCTCTGTCGGGTAATGAGCAGTTCTTC. Its protein product is CASSSPLSGNEQFF.

The chain recombines TRBV19 with TRBJ2-2; tentative D call: TRBD2 (5 bases). V lost 1 base and J 0 bases, leaving 9 bases between the germline ends. Germline CDR1 is LNHDA and CDR2 is SQIVND (reference sequence). The length of the CDR3 is 16 residues. The chain's CDR3 is CASSIAGRPNTGELFF. DNA of the CDR3: TGTGCCAGTAGTATAGCGGGGAGACCGAACACCGGGGAGCTGTTTTTT.

The chain recombines TRBV25-1 with TRBJ1-6; TRBD1 aligns across 9 bases. CDR1 and CDR2 (germline): MGHDK, SYGVNS. This CDR3 contains 13 residues. J lost 9 bases, V lost 7 bases, and 4 bases had no gene match. The CDR3 reads CASKGQGSSPLHF. DNA of the CDR3: TGTGCCAGCAAGGGACAGGGAAGTTCACCCCTCCACTTT.

This clone was seen a few times. The chain uses TRBV7-3 and TRBJ1-1; 8 nucleotides line up with TRBD1. The CDR3 length is 14 residues. CDR1 is SGHTA, CDR2 FQGTGA, per germline. V trimming: 6 bases; J trimming: 5 bases; junction bases outside the gene matches: 8. Here the CDR3 DNA reads TGTGCCAGCAGGCCCGGGACAGGAGAGACTGAAGCTTTCTTT. This gives the protein CASRPGTGETEAFF.

This CDR3 reads CASSPTGLNEKLFF. In nucleotides, the CDR3 is TGTGCCAGCAGCCCGACAGGGCTTAATGAAAAACTGTTTTTT. The gene calls are TRBV7-9 and TRBJ1-4, with 7 bases matching TRBD1. The CDR3 runs to 14 residues. Per the germline V gene, CDR1 is SEHNR and CDR2 is FQNEAQ (reference sequence). V was pared by 5 bases and J by 4 bases, with 4 bases of the junction left unmatched.

V usage is TRBV5-1 and J usage is TRBJ1-5; 7 bases agree with TRBD1. Per the germline V gene, CDR1 is SGHRS and CDR2 is YFSETQ. The CDR3 runs to 14 residues. V was clipped by 4 bases and J by 3 bases; unmatched bases: 4. The CDR3: CASSPGTANQPQHF. DNA of the CDR3: TGCGCCAGCAGCCCCGGGACAGCCAATCAGCCCCAGCATTTT.

This chain connects TRBV28 to TRBJ1-1, with no clear D. Germline-derived CDR1 and CDR2 are MDHEN and SYDVKM. Trimming shortened V by 6 bases and J by 8 bases, and 10 bases separated the two germline ends. The CDR3 is 11 amino acids. This chain's CDR3 is CASRWTGEAFF. CDR3 nucleotide sequence: TGTGCCAGCAGATGGACGGGGGAAGCTTTCTTT.

The chain joins TRBV28 to TRBJ2-7; tentative D call: TRBD2 (6 bases). V lost 1 base and J lost 6, with 19 bases in between. This CDR3 region has 16 residues. Germline CDR1 reads MDHEN; CDR2 reads SYDVKM. The chain's CDR3 is CASSLFYGGTSLEQYF. The CDR3 DNA sequence: TGTGCCAGCAGTTTATTTTACGGCGGGACCTCTCTCGAGCAGTACTTC. Based on the CDR3 plus reference TRBV28 and TRBJ2-7, the full variable domain is DVKVTQSSRYLVKRTGEKVFLECVQDMDHENMFWYRQDPGLGLRLIYFSYDVKMKEKGDIPEGYSVSREKKERFSLILESASTNQTSMYLCASSLFYGGTSLEQYFGPGTRLTVT.

The genes are TRBV19 and TRBJ2-7; 9 bases are a match to TRBD1. CDR3 length equals 14 residues. Trimming removed 3 bases from V and 4 bases from J; junction bases left unmatched: 4. Germline V gives CDR1 LNHDA, CDR2 SQIVND (reference sequence). In nucleotides, the CDR3 is TGTGCCAGTAGTATTGGGACAGGGTATTACGAGCAGTACTTC. Translated, it gives CASSIGTGYYEQYF.

This clone has just one count. The chain has TRBV6-5 and TRBJ2-1; D might be TRBD1 (6 bases). Germline V gives CDR1 MNHEY, CDR2 SVGAGI. This CDR3 spans 12 amino acids. V was shortened by 6 bases and J by 7 bases, with 10 bases between the two germline ends. In DNA form, the CDR3 reads TGTGCCAGCAGCCGGACAGTAAATGAGCAGTTCTTC. Translated: CASSRTVNEQFF.

This clone was counted a single time. This chain links TRBV5-1 with TRBJ1-4; TRBD1 might be the D (5 bases). The CDR3 spans 15 residues. CDR1 and CDR2 (germline): SGHRS, YFSETQ. V was shortened by 7 bases and J by 5 bases, with 18 bases between the two germline ends. The CDR3 protein is CASAEEGRVNEKLFF. The CDR3 DNA reads as TGCGCCAGCGCGGAGGAGGGGCGGGTAAATGAAAAACTGTTTTTT.

V is TRBV2 and J is TRBJ2-5, with 8 bases that match TRBD1. This CDR3 comprises 15 residues. V lost 2 bases to trimming and J lost 5 bases; unmatched junction nucleotides: 7. Per germline, CDR1 SNHLY and CDR2 FYNNEI. The CDR3 sequence: CASSERTGKGETQYF. CDR3 coding DNA: TGTGCCAGCAGTGAACGGACAGGGAAGGGGGAGACCCAGTACTTC.

This clone showed up just a few times. The chain recombines TRBV28 with TRBJ2-2, with D perhaps TRBD2 (7 bases). Germline-derived CDR1 and CDR2 are MDHEN and SYDVKM. The CDR3 has 17 residues. V was clipped by 6 bases and J by 3 bases, with 20 bases between them. The CDR3 loop reads CASRRKGGGSYTGELFF. The CDR3 bases are TGTGCCAGCAGACGGAAAGGGGGGGGGAGCTACACCGGGGAGCTGTTTTTT.

The chain is built from TRBV5-1 and TRBJ2-7; 7 positions match TRBD1. V trimming: 1 base; J trimming: 2 bases; junction bases outside the gene matches: 6. The CDR3 is 15 amino acids. Germline CDR1 is SGHRS and CDR2 is YFSETQ. The CDR3 DNA is TGCGCCAGCAGCTTGCACTACAGGGGTCCCTACGAGCAGTACTTC. Translation: CASSLHYRGPYEQYF.

The V call is TRBV7-3, the J call TRBJ2-2; 7 bases align to TRBD2. Germline V lookup: CDR1 SGHTA, CDR2 FQGTGA. CDR3 length: 17 amino acids. V lost 5 bases to trimming and J lost 4 bases; unmatched junction nucleotides: 13. The CDR3 nucleotides read TGTGCCAGCAGCCCCGGGGTGGGCGGGAGAAGCACCGGGGAGCTGTTTTTT. Its translation is CASSPGVGGRSTGELFF.

The rearrangement joins TRBV28 to TRBJ2-3; the match to TRBD2 covers 9 bases. The CDR3 has 15 amino acids. Looked up from germline, CDR1 is MDHEN and CDR2 is SYDVKM. After removal of 6 bases from V and 4 bases from J, the junction contained 8 bases not matched to a gene. The CDR3 sequence is CASRRGRAFADTQYF. The CDR3 DNA is TGTGCCAGCAGACGCGGGAGGGCCTTCGCAGATACGCAGTATTTT.

CDR3 loop: CASSAGTGFNTEAFF. CDR3 DNA sequence: TGTGCCAGCAGTGCCGGGACAGGGTTTAACACTGAAGCTTTCTTT. The rearrangement uses TRBV28 and TRBJ1-1, with 9 bases that match TRBD1. The CDR3 has 15 amino acids. V trimming: 5 bases; J trimming: 2 bases; junction bases outside the gene matches: 6. The V gene's germline CDR1 is MDHEN and CDR2 SYDVKM.

The chain is built from TRBV4-2 and TRBJ2-1; 7 positions agree with TRBD2. The CDR3 covers 15 residues. The ends lost 4 bases at V and 0 bases at J; junction bases unmatched: 3. Germline lookup yields CDR1 LGHNA and CDR2 YNFKEQ. Here the CDR3 DNA reads TGTGCCAGCAGCCTCGGGACTAACTCCTACAATGAGCAGTTCTTC. This translates into CASSLGTNSYNEQFF.

V and J are TRBV5-1 and TRBJ2-5; 10 bases align to TRBD1. The J call may be incorrect, as the DNA end agrees better with TRBJ2-7. Germline V lookup: CDR1 SGHRS, CDR2 YFSETQ. This CDR3 spans 14 amino acids. The CDR3 DNA reads TGCGCCAGCAGCTTGTCGGGACAGGGGTACGAGCAGTACTTC. Translating it yields CASSLSGQGYEQYF.

V is TRBV5-6 and J is TRBJ2-7; D call uncertain. V dropped 4 bases and J dropped 6 bases, with 11 bases sitting between them. Germline V gives CDR1 SGHDT, CDR2 YYEEEE. The CDR3 runs to 12 residues. The CDR3 DNA reads as TGTGCCAGCAGCCTCGACCTAGGCGAGCAGTACTTC. Its protein product is CASSLDLGEQYF.

The chain joins TRBV6-5 to TRBJ2-3, with 9 bases that match TRBD1. The CDR3 totals 14 residues. The junction had 7 bases not matched to a gene; V was cut back by 6 bases and J by 6 bases. CDR1 is MNHEY and CDR2 is SVGAGI in the germline V gene. DNA of the CDR3: TGTGCCAGCAGGACAGGGGGAAGAGGGGATACGCAGTATTTT. Translation: CASRTGGRGDTQYF.

As to this clone: Germline is not matched at one junction end, which may reflect a read error. V and J are TRBV7-9 and TRBJ2-3, with a weak D call TRBD1 (6 bases). CDR1 and CDR2 from the germline V gene are SEHNR and FQNEAQ (reference sequence). The CDR3 has 12 amino acids. In DNA, the CDR3 is TGTTCCAGCAGCTTAAGGGGGGATACGCAGTATTTT. Amino acids: CSSSLRGDTQYF.

The chain uses TRBV5-1 and TRBJ2-7; possible D gene TRBD1, 5 bases. The ends were cut back, 7 bases at V and 0 bases at J, with 14 bases in the middle. CDR1 and CDR2 from the germline V gene are SGHRS and YFSETQ. The CDR3 loop spans 14 amino acids. CDR3 loop: CASFQGFGSYEQYF. CDR3 nucleotide sequence: TGCGCCAGCTTCCAGGGTTTTGGCTCCTACGAGCAGTACTTC.

There are a few counts of this clone. The rearrangement joins TRBV13 to TRBJ1-3; D might be TRBD1 (5 bases). The CDR3 runs to 16 residues. Per the germline V gene, CDR1 is PRHDT and CDR2 is FYEKMQ (reference sequence). Trimming pared 5 bases from V and 4 bases from J, leaving 18 bases between. The CDR3 loop is CASSLGAGGSGNTIYF. The CDR3 DNA sequence: TGTGCCAGCAGCCTGGGTGCCGGGGGGTCAGGAAACACCATATATTTT.

The rearrangement links TRBV28 to TRBJ2-7, with a possible D match to TRBD1 (6 bases). Trimming took 7 bases from V and 6 from J, leaving 19 bases between them. The CDR3 has 14 amino acids. Germline V CDR1 and CDR2: MDHEN, SYDVKM. CDR3 coding DNA: TGTGCCAGCACTCGTTATACAGGGTCGGGCGAGCAGTACTTC. It specifies CASTRYTGSGEQYF.

This rearrangement joins TRBV27 to TRBJ1-3, with D possibly being TRBD1 (5 bases). In germline, CDR1 is MNHEY, CDR2 SMNVEV (reference sequence). Trimming cost V 6 bases and J 9 bases, with 12 bases left between them. The CDR3 sequence is 12 residues long. In DNA form, the CDR3 reads TGTGCCAGCAGCGCGGGGGGGGGCACCATATATTTT. It translates to CASSAGGGTIYF.

The rearrangement uses TRBV28 and TRBJ1-3; D possibly corresponds to TRBD1 (6 bases). This CDR3 region has 17 residues. Trimming shortened V by 4 bases and J by 10 bases, and 26 bases separated the two germline ends. Germline V gene sequence: CDR1 MDHEN, CDR2 SYDVKM. Here the CDR3 reads CASSSPVFRGEGRTIYF. The CDR3 nucleotides are TGTGCCAGCAGTTCCCCCGTATTCAGGGGCGAAGGTCGGACCATATATTTT.

This chain joins TRBV5-4 and TRBJ2-5; tentatively, D is TRBD1 (5 bases). The CDR3 totals 13 residues. Germline CDR1 is SGHNT and CDR2 is YYREEE (reference sequence). V dropped 4 bases and J dropped 3 bases, with 10 bases sitting between them. CDR3 residues: CASSQDSKETQYF. As DNA, the CDR3 is TGTGCCAGCAGCCAAGACAGTAAAGAGACCCAGTACTTC.

This chain links TRBV4-2 with TRBJ2-7; TRBD1 agrees at 9 bases. The CDR3 has 14 residues. V lost 3 bases to trimming and J lost 4 bases; unmatched junction nucleotides: 4. The germline CDR1 and CDR2 sequences are LGHNA and YNFKEQ. CDR3 in amino acids: CASSHGTGRYEQYF. CDR3 nucleotides: TGTGCCAGCAGCCACGGGACAGGGCGATACGAGCAGTACTTC.

This clone was seen just once. The rearrangement uses TRBV28 and TRBJ1-4; D is perhaps TRBD1 (5 bases). Germline assignment: CDR1 MDHEN and CDR2 SYDVKM. V lost 4 bases and J lost 0, with 12 bases in between. The CDR3 has 16 residues. The chain's CDR3 is CASSSPPGTTNEKLFF. CDR3 coding DNA: TGTGCCAGCAGTTCCCCCCCAGGGACAACTAATGAAAAACTGTTTTTT.

This chain connects TRBV7-2 to TRBJ1-2, with 7 bases lining up with TRBD1. Germline assignment: CDR1 SGHTA and CDR2 FQGNSA. The ends lost 1 base at V and 8 bases at J; junction bases unmatched: 1. This CDR3 contains 12 residues. The CDR3 spells CASSLDRGGYTF. The CDR3 nucleotides read TGTGCCAGCAGCTTAGACAGGGGCGGCTACACCTTC.